Shown below are 32 T cell receptor beta chains from a single sample sequenced in a study of blood T cell repertoires in COVID-19. Sequencing was performed with immunoSEQ multiplex PCR; in TCRdb, only in-frame clones are kept and a portion is missing. Among about 140,000 clones, about 82% were seen once, and the ten largest hold approximately 8.2%. The sequencing input was peripheral blood. The receptors derive from an older woman with acute or convalescent COVID-19.

The gene calls are TRBV21-1 and TRBJ2-3; TRBD2, as called in the table, went unchecked against the DNA. TRBV21-1 is designated a pseudogene. The CDR3 is made up of 15 amino acids. The CDR3 sequence: CASSKGRPWTDTQYF. CDR3 in DNA: TGTGCCAGCAGCAAAGGGAGACCCTGGACAGATACGCAGTATTTT.

In DNA form, the CDR3 reads TGTGCCACCAGTGACCCTAGGGGGCCGGGGGAGACCCAGTACTTC. Translation gives CATSDPRGPGETQYF. The V and J genes are TRBV24-1 and TRBJ2-5, with TRBD1 matching over 7 bases. The CDR3 consists of 15 residues. The germline gives CDR1 KGHDR, CDR2 SFDVKD. Trimming cost V 4 bases and J 5 bases; bases outside gene matches: 9.

The CDR3 coding sequence is TGTGCCAGCAGCTTAGATCCCGGCCTGGGGGCCCTGGGCACTGAAGCTTTCTTT. Translation: CASSLDPGLGALGTEAFF. J is TRBJ1-1 and V is TRBV11-3; D possibly corresponds to TRBD1 (6 bases). The CDR3 is 18 residues long. Trimming pared 0 bases from V and 4 bases from J, leaving 21 bases between. CDR1 SGHNT and CDR2 YENEEA come from the germline V gene.

The chain recombines TRBV3-1 (or the pseudogene TRBV3-2) with TRBJ1-2; TRBD1 matches 10 bases. The CDR3 has 15 residues. V dropped 3 bases and J dropped 8; count of bases not matched to a gene: 9. CDR1 is LGHDT, CDR2 YNNKEL, per germline (reference sequence). The CDR3 bases are TGTGCCAGCAGCCATCGGGACAGGGGAAGAGGGGGCTACACCTTC. This gives the protein CASSHRDRGRGGYTF.

The chain joins TRBV15 to TRBJ2-7; unclear D gene. V was cut by 0 bases and J by 4 bases, with 7 bases left in between. CDR1 and CDR2 from the germline V gene are LNHNV and YYDKDF (reference sequence). The CDR3 length is 13 residues. CDR3: CATSRESLYEQYF. In DNA form, the CDR3 reads TGTGCCACCAGCAGAGAGTCTCTTTACGAGCAGTACTTC.

About this clone: Different DNA sequences within this sample yield the same CDR3. The chain carries TRBV7-3 and TRBJ2-3; TRBD2 agrees at 10 bases. CDR3 length: 15 amino acids. Per the germline V gene, CDR1 is SGHTA and CDR2 is FQGTGA. V shed 5 bases, J shed 3 bases, and the junction held 5 bases outside the gene matches. The CDR3 is CASSRSGGATDTQYF. CDR3 coding DNA: TGTGCCAGCAGCCGGAGCGGGGGGGCTACAGATACGCAGTATTTT.

The rearrangement uses TRBV6-5 and TRBJ2-1; the D gene is possibly TRBD2 (6 bases). The ends were cut back, 9 bases at V and 5 bases at J, with 17 bases in the middle. The length of the CDR3 is 14 residues. CDR1 is MNHEY and CDR2 is SVGAGI in the germline V gene. CDR3 loop: CASRLRGSNNEQFF. The CDR3 DNA is TGTGCCAGTCGGCTCCGGGGGTCTAACAATGAGCAGTTCTTC.

This rearrangement joins TRBV9 to TRBJ1-2; tentatively, D is TRBD1 (5 bases). CDR3 length: 15 amino acids. Looked up from germline, CDR1 is SGDLS and CDR2 is YYNGEE. V lost 0 bases to trimming and J lost 5 bases, with 14 bases between them. CDR3 in amino acids: CASSVAVGTEYGYTF. The CDR3 DNA reads as TGTGCCAGCAGCGTAGCTGTCGGGACTGAATATGGCTACACCTTC.

This rearrangement joins TRBV19 to TRBJ2-5; the match to TRBD2 covers 13 bases. The germline CDR1 and CDR2 sequences are LNHDA and SQIVND (reference sequence). Trimming removed 7 bases from V and 4 bases from J; junction bases left unmatched: 6. The CDR3 runs to 15 residues. CDR3 loop: CASKPRLAGGETQYF. The DNA of the CDR3 is TGTGCCAGTAAACCTCGACTAGCGGGGGGAGAGACCCAGTACTTC.

The chain joins TRBV30 to TRBJ1-4, with 7 bases matching TRBD1. The germline V gene encodes CDR1 GTSNPN and CDR2 SVGIG (reference sequence). The CDR3 contains 13 residues. Unmatched junction bases numbered 6, after V lost 4 bases and J lost 7 bases. The CDR3 loop is CAWIMKGAEKLFF. The CDR3 nucleotides are TGTGCCTGGATAATGAAGGGGGCTGAAAAACTGTTTTTT.

The rearrangement uses TRBV6-5 and TRBJ2-3; 10 nucleotides agree with TRBD2. The CDR3 is made up of 13 amino acids. Germline V gene sequence: CDR1 MNHEY, CDR2 SVGAGI. The trim removed 5 bases at V and 4 bases at J, leaving 0 bases unmatched. The CDR3: CASSSGGADTQYF. CDR3 coding DNA: TGTGCCAGCAGTAGCGGGGGGGCAGATACGCAGTATTTT.

The chain has TRBV19 and TRBJ1-5; weak D call: TRBD1 (6 bases). V gave up 9 bases and J gave up 1 base, with 13 bases separating them. CDR3 length equals 14 residues. Germline CDR1 reads LNHDA; CDR2 reads SQIVND (reference sequence). CDR3 loop: CASDLRGSNQPQHF. CDR3 coding DNA: TGTGCCAGCGACCTCAGGGGCAGCAATCAGCCCCAGCATTTT.

V usage is TRBV10-1 and J usage is TRBJ2-2, with 9 bases matching TRBD1. This CDR3 contains 17 residues. Germline values: CDR1 WNHNN, CDR2 SYGVQD (reference sequence). After removal of 3 bases from V and 0 bases from J, the junction contained 5 bases not matched to a gene. The CDR3 region is CASSDAGTGPNTGELFF. The CDR3 coding sequence is TGCGCCAGCAGTGACGCTGGGACAGGGCCGAACACCGGGGAGCTGTTTTTT.

This clone was picked up a small number of times. The chain couples TRBV28 to TRBJ1-5; D is possibly TRBD1 (5 bases). The V end lost 6 bases, the J end lost 3 bases, and 15 bases lay between the germline ends. Germline values: CDR1 MDHEN, CDR2 SYDVKM. This CDR3 is 15 amino acids long. The chain's CDR3 is CASRTLDSVNQPQHF. The CDR3 region has the DNA TGTGCCAGCAGGACTTTAGACAGTGTCAATCAGCCCCAGCATTTT.

This chain uses TRBV19 with TRBJ1-5; D gene ambiguous. CDR3 length: 13 amino acids. V lost 1 base to trimming and J lost 2 bases, with 3 bases between them. Germline V lookup: CDR1 LNHDA, CDR2 SQIVND (reference sequence). The CDR3 is CASSIVGNQPQHF. The CDR3 DNA is TGTGCCAGTAGTATAGTCGGCAATCAGCCCCAGCATTTT.

The V gene is TRBV11-3, the J gene TRBJ2-3; possibly TRBD2 for D (6 bases). The CDR3 spans 15 residues. Germline V gives CDR1 SGHNT, CDR2 YENEEA. Trimming took 3 bases from V and 3 from J, leaving 13 bases between them. CDR3 DNA: TGTGCCAGCAGCTTCTCGCGGGGAGCAACAGATACGCAGTATTTT. It specifies CASSFSRGATDTQYF.

This clone was detected a few times. The chain is built from TRBV3-1 (or the pseudogene TRBV3-2) and TRBJ1-2; D remains unclear. Between the trimmed V and J ends, which lost 3 bases and 5 bases, there was a span of 16 bases. Germline CDR1 is LGHDT and CDR2 is YNNKEL (reference sequence). This CDR3 is built from 15 residues. CDR3 protein: CASSQGSALLYGYTF. The CDR3 region has the DNA TGTGCCAGCAGCCAGGGCTCTGCGCTCCTTTATGGCTACACCTTC.

This clone was counted many times. V usage is TRBV7-9 and J usage is TRBJ2-1; D possibly corresponds to TRBD2 (6 bases). V lost 5 bases, J lost 2 bases, and 25 bases lay in between. The germline CDR1 and CDR2 sequences are SEHNR and FQNEAQ (reference sequence). The CDR3 covers 19 residues. As DNA, the CDR3 is TGTGCCAGCAGCCCCCGGATTAAAAAAGGAGGGAGGCCCTACAATGAGCAGTTCTTC. Protein sequence: CASSPRIKKGGRPYNEQFF.

The chain has TRBV5-1 and TRBJ2-7; D is ambiguous. There are 12 residues in the CDR3. In germline, CDR1 is SGHRS, CDR2 YFSETQ. The ends were cut back, 4 bases at V and 2 bases at J, with 7 bases in the middle. CDR3 residues: CASSPDTYEQYF. The CDR3 DNA is TGCGCCAGCAGCCCTGACACCTACGAGCAGTACTTC.

The chain employs TRBV28 and TRBJ1-5, with 8 bases aligning to TRBD1. Germline CDR1 reads MDHEN; CDR2 reads SYDVKM. After removal of 3 bases from V and 4 bases from J, the junction contained 11 bases not matched to a gene. There are 17 residues in the CDR3. The CDR3 reads CASSLGQGAVWNQPQHF. CDR3 sequence (DNA): TGTGCCAGCAGTTTGGGTCAGGGGGCGGTATGGAATCAGCCCCAGCATTTT.

The chain recombines TRBV27 with TRBJ1-4, with D tentatively TRBD1 (5 bases). The CDR3 runs 19 residues. V was pared by 2 bases and J by 8 bases, with 27 bases between. Germline assignment: CDR1 MNHEY and CDR2 SMNVEV (reference sequence). CDR3 coding DNA: TGTGCCAGCAGTTTAGCCTCGGGCAGGGAGGGCCGAGAAGGAGAAAAACTGTTTTTT. Protein product: CASSLASGREGREGEKLFF.

This clone was detected only a few times. V is TRBV14 and J is TRBJ2-7; tentative D call: TRBD2 (6 bases). The V gene's germline CDR1 is SGHDN and CDR2 FVKESK. This CDR3 spans 15 amino acids. V was trimmed by 1 base and J by 2 bases, leaving 12 bases between them. CDR3 loop: CASSQGPGLAYEQYF. The CDR3 coding sequence is TGTGCCAGCAGCCAAGGCCCGGGACTTGCCTACGAGCAGTACTTC.

V and J are TRBV6-1 and TRBJ2-3, with 12 bases lining up with TRBD2. Germline V CDR1 and CDR2: MNHNS, SASEGT. With 0 bases clipped from V and 4 bases from J, the junction kept 5 bases outside the gene matches. The CDR3 has 17 amino acids. CDR3 in DNA: TGTGCCAGCAGTGAAGCCGGACTAGCGGGATGGGCAGATACGCAGTATTTT. Translation: CASSEAGLAGWADTQYF.

This chain joins TRBV3-1 (or the pseudogene TRBV3-2) and TRBJ1-1; 10 bases are shared with TRBD1. CDR1 is LGHDT, CDR2 YNNKEL, per germline (reference sequence). Trimming removed 10 bases from V and 4 bases from J; junction bases left unmatched: 9. The CDR3 has 14 residues. The CDR3 here is CATVGQGGSTEAFF. CDR3 in DNA: TGTGCCACCGTTGGACAGGGGGGTAGCACTGAAGCTTTCTTT.

V usage is TRBV4-1 and J usage is TRBJ2-1; D perhaps matches TRBD2 (6 bases). Germline CDR1 reads MGHRA; CDR2 reads YSYEKL. The CDR3 runs to 16 residues. Trimming shortened V by 0 bases and J by 1 base, and 10 bases separated the two germline ends. In DNA form, the CDR3 reads TGCGCCAGCAGCCAAGAGGTGACTAGGTCCTACAATGAGCAGTTCTTC. The encoded protein is CASSQEVTRSYNEQFF.

This chain joins TRBV7-2 and TRBJ2-2, with D perhaps matching TRBD1 (5 bases). CDR3 length equals 15 residues. CDR1 and CDR2 from the germline V gene are SGHTA and FQGNSA. V lost 3 bases to trimming and J lost 6 bases, with 14 bases between them. The CDR3 spells CASSLQGPTPGELFF. CDR3 nucleotides: TGTGCCAGCAGCTTGCAGGGCCCTACCCCCGGGGAGCTGTTTTTT.

A single count supports this clone. The chain recombines TRBV6-1 with TRBJ2-2; maybe TRBD1 (5 bases). The CDR3 loop spans 17 amino acids. V was cut by 2 bases and J by 3 bases, with 16 bases left in between. Germline V gene lookup returns CDR1 MNHNS and CDR2 SASEGT. CDR3 amino acids: CASSEKRGRTYTGELFF. CDR3 coding DNA: TGTGCCAGCAGTGAAAAAAGGGGCCGCACGTACACCGGGGAGCTGTTTTTT.

This chain joins TRBV5-1 and TRBJ2-3, with D perhaps matching TRBD1 (6 bases). Per the germline V gene, CDR1 is SGHRS and CDR2 is YFSETQ. This CDR3 has 12 residues. V was clipped by 7 bases and J by 4 bases, with 10 bases between them. This CDR3 is CASGRGADTQYF. In nucleotides, the CDR3 is TGCGCCAGCGGCAGGGGTGCAGATACGCAGTATTTT.

This chain connects TRBV6-5 to TRBJ2-3; D is ambiguous. Germline V lookup: CDR1 MNHEY, CDR2 SVGAGI. The V gene lost 7 bases and the J gene lost 7 bases, with 12 bases spanning the gap. The CDR3 runs 12 residues. CDR3 in amino acids: CASTPNENTQYF. Written as DNA, the CDR3 is TGTGCCAGCACTCCCAACGAGAATACGCAGTATTTT.

V and J are TRBV6-5 and TRBJ1-2; TRBD1 matches 7 bases. The germline V gene has CDR1 MNHEY and CDR2 SVGAGI. This CDR3 has 13 amino acids. With 6 bases clipped from V and 2 bases from J, the junction kept 3 bases outside the gene matches. The CDR3 spells CASRPGGNYGYTF. Written as DNA, the CDR3 is TGTGCCAGCAGACCAGGGGGGAACTATGGCTACACCTTC.

This chain links TRBV11-3 with TRBJ1-1; 10 bases agree with TRBD1. The V segment lost 3 bases and the J segment 6 bases; nucleotides outside the gene matches: 7. The CDR3 has 15 residues. From germline, CDR1 is SGHNT and CDR2 YENEEA. The CDR3 DNA reads TGTGCCAGCAGCTTGAATCCCGGGACAGGGGCTGAAGCTTTCTTT. Translated: CASSLNPGTGAEAFF.

Points on this clone: The junction differs from germline at one of its ends, possibly a read error. This sequence joins TRBV6-4 and TRBJ2-2, with 7 bases fitting TRBD2. CDR1 and CDR2 (germline): MRHNA, SNTAGT. The CDR3 runs to 16 residues. CDR3 sequence reads: CASSRGSPRNAGELFF. CDR3 DNA sequence: TGTGCCAGCAGCCGCGGGAGTCCGCGGAACGCCGGGGAGCTGTTTTTT.